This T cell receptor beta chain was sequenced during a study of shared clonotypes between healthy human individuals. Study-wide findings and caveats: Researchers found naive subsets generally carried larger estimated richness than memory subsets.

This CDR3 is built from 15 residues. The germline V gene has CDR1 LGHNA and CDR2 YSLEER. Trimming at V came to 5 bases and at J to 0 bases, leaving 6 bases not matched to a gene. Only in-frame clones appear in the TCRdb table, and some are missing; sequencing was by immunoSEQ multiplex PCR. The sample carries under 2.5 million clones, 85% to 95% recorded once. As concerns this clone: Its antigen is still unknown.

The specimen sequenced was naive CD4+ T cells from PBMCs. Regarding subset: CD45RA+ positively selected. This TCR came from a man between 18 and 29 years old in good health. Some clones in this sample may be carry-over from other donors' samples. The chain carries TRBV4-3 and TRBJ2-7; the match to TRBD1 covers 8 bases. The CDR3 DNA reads TGCGCCAGCAGCACCCGGACAGGGAGCTCCTACGAGCAGTACTTC. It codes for CASSTRTGSSYEQYF.